The present T cell receptor (beta chain) was sequenced within a study of technical replicates of blood from a few donors. Germline V CDR1 and CDR2: SGHKS, YYEKEE (reference sequence). Trimming took 5 bases from V and 3 from J; bases not matched to a gene: 3. The CDR3 is 14 residues long. Profiling relied on immunoSEQ multiplex PCR, and the TCRdb table lists in-frame clones only, not all of them. Here the sample spans 80,000 to 95,000 clones, roughly 94% being singletons. This clonotype originated in a human donor in good health. The V call is TRBV5-5, the J call TRBJ2-2; 8 positions match TRBD2. Material: T cells isolated from PBMCs. In DNA, the CDR3 is TGTGCCAGCAGTTTAGCGGGGCACACCGGGGAGCTGTTTTTT. It codes for CASSLAGHTGELFF.